Given below is one T cell receptor (beta chain) in context. Antigen: not known. This entry comes from a study of CD8+CD57+ T cells in acquired aplastic anemia. Whole-study context: DNA recovered from sorted CD4+ and CD8+ cells had a mean of approximately 3.5 ug.

Genomic DNA templated the TCR beta VDJ and CDR3 profiling. TCRdb called the reads again in MiXCR, with one record for every CDR3 protein. Here the sample spans 180,000 or so distinct CDR3 sequences, less than 60% being singletons. Trimming removed 5 bases at V and 12 bases at J, with 20 bases between. The CDR3 totals 13 residues. Germline V gene lookup returns CDR1 SGHAT and CDR2 FQNNGV. The study, taken as a whole, reports: There were roughly 30 CD8+ CDR3 sequences that occurred in both patients and controls.

Sequenced patients had shown CD8+CD57+ cell expansion by flow cytometry. Severe acquired aplastic anemia was the diagnosis recorded for all patients. Blood samples were obtained from patients who had received no prior therapy. The sequence was collected from a human donor with aplastic anemia. Sequencing was carried out using sorted CD4+, CD8+, or CD8+CD57+ T cells (not recorded which) from PBMCs. The gene calls are TRBV11-2 and TRBJ2-7, with TRBD1 as a possible D gene (6 bases). DNA of the CDR3: TGTGCCAGCAGCCCGGGGACATCCCGTTCGAGGTACTTC. Protein: CASSPGTSRSRYF.